Listed below are T cell receptor beta chains from one sample, sequenced in a study of blood T cell repertoires in COVID-19. TCRdb's table, derived via immunoSEQ multiplex PCR, lists solely in-frame clones and lacks some. The data show under 400,000 clones, 70% to 90% seen once. The sample was peripheral blood. The receptors shown here come from a woman in her twenties or thirties with COVID-19, enrolled during active disease. The CDR3 runs from the conserved cysteine through the conserved F or W. The order of the fields is V gene, D gene, J gene, clone size, CDR3 DNA, CDR3 protein. D genes are given only for firm matches. Clone size is given for some rows only: seen once, a few or many times, or a class if the clone is expanded.

v_gene: TRBV6-6; d_gene: -; j_gene: TRBJ1-4; abundance: -; CDR3nt: TGTGCCAGCAGTTACTCGCGAATTGAAAAACTGTTTTTT; CDR3aa: CASSYSRIEKLFF
v_gene: TRBV6-5; d_gene: -; j_gene: TRBJ2-1; abundance: -; CDR3nt: TGTGCCAGCAGTTACAGGGGACTTTACAATGAGCAGTTCTTC; CDR3aa: CASSYRGLYNEQFF
v_gene: TRBV6-1; d_gene: -; j_gene: TRBJ1-5; abundance: -; CDR3nt: TGTGCCAGCAGTGACCCTTGGGCAAATAGCAATCAGCCCCAGCATTTT; CDR3aa: CASSDPWANSNQPQHF
v_gene: TRBV7-9; d_gene: -; j_gene: TRBJ2-1; abundance: few; CDR3nt: TGTGCCAGCAGCTTATGGATGGGCAACTCCCACAATGAGCAGTTCTTC; CDR3aa: CASSLWMGNSHNEQFF
v_gene: TRBV4-1; d_gene: TRBD1; j_gene: TRBJ2-1; abundance: -; CDR3nt: TGCGCCAGCAGCCACCCGACAGGGGCCTCTCCTAAAAATGAGCAGTTCTTC; CDR3aa: CASSHPTGASPKNEQFF
v_gene: TRBV10-3; d_gene: -; j_gene: TRBJ2-1; abundance: -; CDR3nt: TGTGCCATCAGTGACAGCCGGGATGAGCAGTTCTTC; CDR3aa: CAISDSRDEQFF
v_gene: TRBV6-5; d_gene: -; j_gene: TRBJ1-2; abundance: -; CDR3nt: TGTGCCAGCAGTATCGACGGGGGGGATATCTATGGCTACACCTTC; CDR3aa: CASSIDGGDIYGYTF
v_gene: TRBV5-1; d_gene: -; j_gene: TRBJ2-1; abundance: -; CDR3nt: TGCGCCAGCAACCCGACAGGCTCCTACAATGAGCAGTTCTTC; CDR3aa: CASNPTGSYNEQFF
v_gene: TRBV18; d_gene: TRBD1; j_gene: TRBJ1-1; abundance: -; CDR3nt: TGTGCCAGCTCATATACAGGGGGTGTTGCGAACACTGAAGCTTTCTTT; CDR3aa: CASSYTGGVANTEAFF
v_gene: TRBV6-5; d_gene: TRBD1; j_gene: TRBJ1-3; abundance: -; CDR3nt: TGTGCCAGCAGACCTGGGACAGACTCTGGAAACACCATATATTTT; CDR3aa: CASRPGTDSGNTIYF
v_gene: TRBV14; d_gene: -; j_gene: TRBJ2-7; abundance: -; CDR3nt: TGTGCCAGCAGGGAACCGCGGGTCGAGCAGTACTTC; CDR3aa: CASREPRVEQYF
v_gene: TRBV7-9; d_gene: -; j_gene: TRBJ2-1; abundance: -; CDR3nt: TGTGCCAGCAGCTTTGGGGACACTAGGTACAATGAGCAGTTCTTC; CDR3aa: CASSFGDTRYNEQFF
v_gene: TRBV3-1/TRBV3-2; d_gene: TRBD1; j_gene: TRBJ1-6; abundance: -; CDR3nt: TGTGCCAGCAGCCAGTACAGGGGACTTAATTCACCCCTCCACTTT; CDR3aa: CASSQYRGLNSPLHF
v_gene: TRBV5-1; d_gene: TRBD1; j_gene: TRBJ2-2; abundance: -; CDR3nt: TGCGCCAGCAGCGAGTCTACAGGGGGCTCCGGGGAGCTGTTTTTT; CDR3aa: CASSESTGGSGELFF
v_gene: TRBV5-4; d_gene: -; j_gene: TRBJ1-1; abundance: -; CDR3nt: TGTGCCAGCAGCTTGGAGGTCCAGGGCACTGAAGCTTTCTTT; CDR3aa: CASSLEVQGTEAFF
v_gene: TRBV6-5; d_gene: -; j_gene: TRBJ1-2; abundance: -; CDR3nt: TGTGCCAGCAGGGACATCCCCTCCTATGGCTACACCTTC; CDR3aa: CASRDIPSYGYTF
v_gene: TRBV5-6; d_gene: TRBD2; j_gene: TRBJ2-7; abundance: few; CDR3nt: TGTGCCAGCAGCCCCACTAGCGGGGGGTCCTACGAGCAGTACTTC; CDR3aa: CASSPTSGGSYEQYF
v_gene: TRBV20-1; d_gene: -; j_gene: TRBJ2-3; abundance: -; CDR3nt: TGCAGTGCTAGCGGCACAGATACGCAGTATTTT; CDR3aa: CSASGTDTQYF
v_gene: TRBV6-5; d_gene: -; j_gene: TRBJ1-1; abundance: once; CDR3nt: TGTGCCAGCAGTTACTCGGGGGCTTGGACTGAAGCTTTCTTT; CDR3aa: CASSYSGAWTEAFF
v_gene: TRBV27; d_gene: -; j_gene: TRBJ1-5; abundance: -; CDR3nt: TGTGCCAGCAGTCCATCCTACTTAGCAGGGCGCAATCAGCCCCAGCATTTT; CDR3aa: CASSPSYLAGRNQPQHF
v_gene: TRBV11-2; d_gene: -; j_gene: TRBJ1-5; abundance: once; CDR3nt: TGTGCCAGCAGCCTTACAGGGAATCAGCCCCAGCATTTT; CDR3aa: CASSLTGNQPQHF
v_gene: TRBV7-9; d_gene: -; j_gene: TRBJ1-3; abundance: once; CDR3nt: TGTGCCAGCAGCTTAGGGGGGGCTGGAAACACCATATATTTT; CDR3aa: CASSLGGAGNTIYF
v_gene: TRBV15; d_gene: -; j_gene: TRBJ1-5; abundance: -; CDR3nt: TGTGCCACCAGCAGAGATCGCGCGGGCAATCAGCCCCAGCATTTT; CDR3aa: CATSRDRAGNQPQHF
v_gene: TRBV4-1; d_gene: -; j_gene: TRBJ2-1; abundance: -; CDR3nt: TGCGCCAGCAGCCAAGGTCCGGGTACCTACAATGAGCAGTTCTTC; CDR3aa: CASSQGPGTYNEQFF
v_gene: TRBV5-5; d_gene: TRBD2; j_gene: TRBJ2-5; abundance: -; CDR3nt: TGTGCCAGCAGCTTTAACCTAGCGGGGGGCCAAGAGACCCAGTACTTC; CDR3aa: CASSFNLAGGQETQYF
v_gene: TRBV14; d_gene: -; j_gene: TRBJ2-1; abundance: -; CDR3nt: TGTGCCAGCAGCCCAGGACCGGGGACTCGATACTACAATGAGCAGTTCTTC; CDR3aa: CASSPGPGTRYYNEQFF
v_gene: TRBV2; d_gene: TRBD1; j_gene: TRBJ2-6; abundance: -; CDR3nt: TGTGCCAGCAGTCTTGACAGGGTCCCTGGGGCCAACGTCCTGACTTTC; CDR3aa: CASSLDRVPGANVLTF
v_gene: TRBV7-9; d_gene: -; j_gene: TRBJ1-4; abundance: -; CDR3nt: TGTGCCAGCAGCCCCGGCCTTACAGCTTCTCATGAAAAACTGTTTTTT; CDR3aa: CASSPGLTASHEKLFF
v_gene: TRBV3-1/TRBV3-2; d_gene: TRBD1; j_gene: TRBJ1-1; abundance: -; CDR3nt: TGTGCCAGCAGCCACTCGGACAGGGCTGAAGCTTTCTTT; CDR3aa: CASSHSDRAEAFF
v_gene: TRBV9; d_gene: TRBD2; j_gene: TRBJ2-3; abundance: -; CDR3nt: TGTGCCAGCAGCGCCACCTCGGGGGGGCAAGCAGATACGCAGTATTTT; CDR3aa: CASSATSGGQADTQYF
v_gene: TRBV7-9; d_gene: TRBD1; j_gene: TRBJ1-6; abundance: -; CDR3nt: TGTGCCAGCGAAAGGGACAGGGGTTATTCACCCCTCCACTTT; CDR3aa: CASERDRGYSPLHF
v_gene: TRBV5-1; d_gene: TRBD1; j_gene: TRBJ1-2; abundance: -; CDR3nt: TGCGCCAGCAATCCGGGACAGGATATTAACGGCTACACCTTC; CDR3aa: CASNPGQDINGYTF
v_gene: TRBV28; d_gene: TRBD1; j_gene: TRBJ1-2; abundance: few; CDR3nt: TGTGCCAGCAGTGATCCGGGACAGAACTATGGCTACACCTTC; CDR3aa: CASSDPGQNYGYTF
v_gene: TRBV6-2/TRBV6-3; d_gene: TRBD2; j_gene: TRBJ2-5; abundance: -; CDR3nt: TGTGCCAGCAGTACAAATAGCGGGGGGGCCCCGGAGACCCAGTACTTC; CDR3aa: CASSTNSGGAPETQYF
v_gene: TRBV18; d_gene: -; j_gene: TRBJ2-2; abundance: once; CDR3nt: TGTGCCAGCTCACCAAAGTTTTTGCGCGGTCTCGGAGACACCGGGGAGCTGTTTTTT; CDR3aa: CASSPKFLRGLGDTGELFF
v_gene: TRBV5-1; d_gene: TRBD1; j_gene: TRBJ2-5; abundance: -; CDR3nt: TGCGCCAGCAGCCCGGGACAGCAAGAGACCCAGTACTTC; CDR3aa: CASSPGQQETQYF
v_gene: TRBV7-9; d_gene: -; j_gene: TRBJ2-7; abundance: -; CDR3nt: TGTGCCAGCAGCTCACGAACCCTGGAGGGGGGACAGAACCTCTACGAGCAGTACTTC; CDR3aa: CASSSRTLEGGQNLYEQYF
v_gene: TRBV28; d_gene: -; j_gene: TRBJ1-5; abundance: -; CDR3nt: TGTGCCAGCAGTGACCCACCGGGACTCCTCAATCAGCCCCAGCATTTT; CDR3aa: CASSDPPGLLNQPQHF
v_gene: TRBV5-1; d_gene: TRBD1; j_gene: TRBJ1-5; abundance: -; CDR3nt: TGCGCCAGCACCCCGACAGGGGGGAGCAATCAGCCCCAGCATTTT; CDR3aa: CASTPTGGSNQPQHF
v_gene: TRBV15; d_gene: TRBD2; j_gene: TRBJ2-3; abundance: -; CDR3nt: TGTGCCACCAGCATTTTTCGGGGACTAGCGGGGGTTGCGGATACGCAGTATTTT; CDR3aa: CATSIFRGLAGVADTQYF
v_gene: TRBV28; d_gene: TRBD1; j_gene: TRBJ1-5; abundance: -; CDR3nt: TGTGCCAGCAAACCTTCAGGGACAGGGGGTGTTGGCAATCAGCCCCAGCATTTT; CDR3aa: CASKPSGTGGVGNQPQHF
v_gene: TRBV2; d_gene: -; j_gene: TRBJ2-5; abundance: -; CDR3nt: TGTGCCAGCAGTGTCGCGGTTTTGATGACCCAGTACTTC; CDR3aa: CASSVAVLMTQYF
v_gene: TRBV7-6; d_gene: -; j_gene: TRBJ2-3; abundance: -; CDR3nt: TGTGCCAGCACCCCGGCCACGGGGTTCAAAGTTACGCAGTATTTT; CDR3aa: CASTPATGFKVTQYF
v_gene: TRBV7-9; d_gene: -; j_gene: TRBJ2-5; abundance: few; CDR3nt: TGTGCCAGCAGCTTAGGCCGGACTTACCAAGAGACCCAGTACTTC; CDR3aa: CASSLGRTYQETQYF
v_gene: TRBV9; d_gene: TRBD2; j_gene: TRBJ2-5; abundance: -; CDR3nt: TGTGCCAGCAGCGTAGGGCTAGCGGGGGTAGAGACCCAGTACTTC; CDR3aa: CASSVGLAGVETQYF
v_gene: TRBV20-1; d_gene: -; j_gene: TRBJ1-2; abundance: -; CDR3nt: TGCAGTGCTCCCCCGGGGGATGGCTACACCTTC; CDR3aa: CSAPPGDGYTF
v_gene: TRBV7-3; d_gene: -; j_gene: TRBJ1-1; abundance: -; CDR3nt: TGTGCCAGCAGCTTACTAGAGGGCACTGAAGCTTTCTTT; CDR3aa: CASSLLEGTEAFF
v_gene: TRBV7-6; d_gene: -; j_gene: TRBJ2-1; abundance: many; CDR3nt: TGTGCCAGCAGCTTCTACCCCGCGGGGCAGTTGGGCGAGCAGTTCTTC; CDR3aa: CASSFYPAGQLGEQFF
v_gene: TRBV28; d_gene: -; j_gene: TRBJ2-1; abundance: -; CDR3nt: TGTGCCAGCAGTCCCTCGGTGCTCAATGAGCAGTTCTTC; CDR3aa: CASSPSVLNEQFF
v_gene: TRBV12-3/TRBV12-4; d_gene: -; j_gene: TRBJ2-7; abundance: -; CDR3nt: TGTGCCAGCCGGAAAGGGGTGACTTACGAGCAGTACTTC; CDR3aa: CASRKGVTYEQYF
v_gene: TRBV19; d_gene: -; j_gene: TRBJ2-5; abundance: -; CDR3nt: TGTGCCAGCAGCCCTAAAGCGGGAGAGACCCAGTACTTC; CDR3aa: CASSPKAGETQYF
v_gene: TRBV1; d_gene: -; j_gene: TRBJ2-1; abundance: -; CDR3nt: TGCACCAGCAGGCGGGCGGGGTGGTGCAATGAGCAGTTCTTC; CDR3aa: CTSRRAGWCNEQFF
v_gene: TRBV5-6; d_gene: TRBD2; j_gene: TRBJ2-5; abundance: -; CDR3nt: TGTGCCAGCAGCTCCGGACTAGCGGGGGCCTGGGAGACCCAGTACTTC; CDR3aa: CASSSGLAGAWETQYF
v_gene: TRBV5-1; d_gene: -; j_gene: TRBJ1-2; abundance: once; CDR3nt: TGCGCCAGCAGTTTAGGGGCAGGGTATGGCTACACCTTC; CDR3aa: CASSLGAGYGYTF
v_gene: TRBV7-8; d_gene: -; j_gene: TRBJ1-6; abundance: -; CDR3nt: TGTGCCAGCAGCTTAGCGCTTAGGCGGAATTCACCCCTCCACTTT; CDR3aa: CASSLALRRNSPLHF
v_gene: TRBV5-1; d_gene: -; j_gene: TRBJ2-2; abundance: -; CDR3nt: TGCGCCAGCAGCTTGGTTACGGTGAACACCGGGGAGCTGTTTTTT; CDR3aa: CASSLVTVNTGELFF
v_gene: TRBV30; d_gene: -; j_gene: TRBJ1-2; abundance: -; CDR3nt: TGTGCCTGGAGTGTACTGTCGTTCGGGGGGCGCGACTATGGCTACACCTTC; CDR3aa: CAWSVLSFGGRDYGYTF